The entry below gives a single T cell receptor beta chain sequence along with its context. The trim removed 6 bases at V and 1 base at J, leaving 8 bases unmatched. CDR3 length: 14 amino acids. Germline CDR1 and CDR2: SQVTM and ANQGSEA. This entry comes from a study of control samples from healthy donors and cancer patients. TCRdb's copy holds only in-frame clones and misses some; the assay was immunoSEQ multiplex PCR. The data hold more than 95,000 clones, with about 89% observed a single time. The TCR originated in a man between 60 and 75 years old with lung cancer. Specimen: PBMCs. The chain recombines TRBV29-1 with TRBJ1-1, with 7 nucleotides matching TRBD1. CDR3 protein: CSVDPGGRNTEAFF. For the CDR3, the DNA is TGCAGCGTGGACCCAGGGGGGAGGAACACTGAAGCTTTCTTT.